This T cell receptor (beta chain) was sequenced for a study of blood T cell repertoires in COVID-19. Study-wide context: The study drew acute and convalescent COVID-19 samples from the United States, Italy and Spain.

The CDR3 runs to 13 residues. The V gene lost 6 bases and the J gene lost 9 bases, with 15 bases spanning the gap. Germline-derived CDR1 and CDR2 are MNHEY and SVGAGI. Under the authors' procedure: From reference gene primer amplification, estimates of nucleated cell counts were derived. Clones were sequenced by immunoSEQ multiplex PCR, and TCRdb holds only the in-frame ones, with some missing. V, J and clone size are those of that table, while D and trimming were read from the DNA. Of under 300,000 clones listed, 86% are singletons. The source of this sequence is a man younger than 40 who had recovered from COVID-19. Sequencing used peripheral blood. The rearrangement links TRBV6-5 to TRBJ2-4, with D perhaps matching TRBD1 (5 bases). The CDR3: CASRGQGSGIQYF. The CDR3 nucleotides read TGTGCCAGCAGGGGGCAAGGGTCGGGCATTCAGTACTTC.